These 19 T cell receptor beta chains were sequenced from one sample in a study of blood T cell repertoires in COVID-19. Method: immunoSEQ multiplex PCR; TCRdb's copy keeps in-frame clones and lacks some. The sample contains about 92,000 clones, 60% to 85% of which appear only once. The sample taken for sequencing was peripheral blood. The receptors originated from a man aged 50-59 years who had recovered from COVID-19.

The chain is built from TRBV9 and TRBJ2-7, with D unresolved. V gave up 0 bases and J gave up 1 base, with 8 bases separating them. CDR1 is SGDLS, CDR2 YYNGEE, per germline. The CDR3 is 14 amino acids. This chain's CDR3 is CASSVAPQSYEQYF. CDR3 in DNA: TGTGCCAGCAGCGTAGCACCACAATCCTACGAGCAGTACTTC. The complete variable domain, with remaining parts taken from reference TRBV9 and TRBJ2-7, reads DSGVTQTPKHLITATGQRVTLRCSPRSGDLSVYWYQQSLDQGLQFLIQYYNGEERAKGNILERFSAQQFPDLHSELNLSSLELGDSALYFCASSVAPQSYEQYFGPGTRLTVT.

The chain couples TRBV6-5 to TRBJ2-1; D is unclear. V shed 7 bases and J shed 6 bases, with 16 bases lying between them. Germline CDR1 is MNHEY and CDR2 is SVGAGI. The CDR3 extends over 14 amino acids. CDR3: CASTWLAALNEQFF. The DNA for the CDR3 is TGTGCCAGCACTTGGTTGGCGGCCCTCAATGAGCAGTTCTTC.

The chain links TRBV7-2 to TRBJ2-5, with 9 positions matching TRBD2. This CDR3 has 18 residues. V lost 5 bases to trimming and J lost 5 bases; unmatched junction nucleotides: 18. CDR1 SGHTA and CDR2 FQGNSA come from the germline V gene. The DNA for the CDR3 is TGTGCCAGCAGCCCCCGCGGGGGGGCTCGCGGGGGCGGGGAGACCCAGTACTTC. Its protein product is CASSPRGGARGGGETQYF. The complete variable domain, with remaining parts taken from reference TRBV7-2 and TRBJ2-5, reads GAGVSQSPSNKVTEKGKDVELRCDPISGHTALYWYRQSLGQGLEFLIYFQGNSAPDKSGLPSDRFSAERTGGSVSTLTIQRTQQEDSAVYLCASSPRGGARGGGETQYFGPGTRLLVL.

The rearrangement links TRBV28 to TRBJ2-3; a weak D match, TRBD1 (5 bases). The V gene's germline CDR1 is MDHEN and CDR2 SYDVKM. This CDR3 is built from 15 residues. V lost 1 base, J lost 2 bases, and 10 bases lay in between. CDR3 DNA sequence: TGTGCCAGCAGTTTATACCAGGGCTTCACAGATACGCAGTATTTT. Amino acids: CASSLYQGFTDTQYF. Drawing the rest from reference TRBV28 and TRBJ2-3, the complete variable domain is DVKVTQSSRYLVKRTGEKVFLECVQDMDHENMFWYRQDPGLGLRLIYFSYDVKMKEKGDIPEGYSVSREKKERFSLILESASTNQTSMYLCASSLYQGFTDTQYFGPGTRLTVL.

This chain joins TRBV12-3 or TRBV12-4 and TRBJ2-7; D is uncertain. The V gene lost 2 bases and the J gene lost 6 bases, with 5 bases spanning the gap. The CDR3 length is 11 residues. CDR3 DNA: TGTGCCAGCAGTTTAACGGGCGAGCAGTACTTC. This gives the protein CASSLTGEQYF.

This chain joins TRBV4-3 and TRBJ2-3, with a tentative D call TRBD2 (5 bases). V was pared by 1 base and J by 4 bases, with 15 bases between. The CDR3 totals 16 residues. The V gene's germline CDR1 is LGHNA and CDR2 YSLEER. CDR3: CASSQANQRVPDTQYF. CDR3 sequence (DNA): TGCGCCAGCAGCCAAGCAAACCAGAGGGTCCCAGATACGCAGTATTTT.

The rearrangement uses TRBV4-2 and TRBJ2-3; TRBD2 aligns across 9 bases. Germline loops: CDR1 LGHNA, CDR2 YNFKEQ. V shed 3 bases and J 4 bases; nucleotides not matched to a gene: 5. The CDR3 has 15 residues. Here the CDR3 reads CASSQRGGPADTQYF. As DNA, the CDR3 is TGTGCCAGCAGCCAGCGGGGGGGCCCCGCAGATACGCAGTATTTT.

This sequence joins TRBV28 and TRBJ1-2; the match to TRBD1 covers 7 bases. This CDR3 comprises 14 residues. CDR1 is MDHEN, CDR2 SYDVKM, per germline. Trimming cost V 8 bases and J 3 bases; bases outside gene matches: 9. In nucleotides, the CDR3 is TGTGCCAGCTACGCCATTACAGGGGACTATGGCTACACCTTC. This translates into CASYAITGDYGYTF.

The chain joins TRBV9 to TRBJ2-3; 7 bases fit TRBD2. Germline V gene lookup returns CDR1 SGDLS and CDR2 YYNGEE. V lost 4 bases and J lost 0; bases outside the gene matches: 2. The CDR3 sequence is 14 residues long. CDR3 sequence: CASSHGGSTDTQYF. In DNA form, the CDR3 reads TGTGCCAGCAGCCACGGGGGGAGCACAGATACGCAGTATTTT.

The V and J genes are TRBV6-5 and TRBJ2-5; D possibly corresponds to TRBD1 (6 bases). The CDR3 runs 15 residues. V was pared by 7 bases and J by 1 base, with 16 bases between. Germline V gene data show CDR1 as MNHEY and CDR2 as SVGAGI. CDR3 nucleotides: TGTGCCAGCAACATACAGGGTACGGGCCAAGAGACCCAGTACTTC. Its translation is CASNIQGTGQETQYF.

V is TRBV18 and J is TRBJ2-3; tentatively, D is TRBD2 (5 bases). The CDR3 is 16 amino acids. The V gene lost 2 bases and the J gene lost 3 bases, with 15 bases spanning the gap. CDR1 and CDR2 (germline): KGHSH, LQKENI. The CDR3 spells CASSPWGDLTTDTQYF. CDR3 coding DNA: TGTGCCAGCTCACCATGGGGAGACCTAACAACAGATACGCAGTATTTT. Supplemented by reference TRBV18 and TRBJ2-3, the full variable domain reads NAGVMQNPRHLVRRRGQEARLRCSPMKGHSHVYWYRQLPEEGLKFMVYLQKENIIDESGMPKERFSAEFPKEGPSILRIQQVVRGDSAAYFCASSPWGDLTTDTQYFGPGTRLTVL.

The rearrangement links TRBV5-5 to TRBJ2-7; D may be TRBD1 (6 bases). CDR3 length equals 16 residues. Per the germline V gene, CDR1 is SGHKS and CDR2 is YYEKEE (reference sequence). Trimming pared 0 bases from V and 1 base from J, leaving 14 bases between. The CDR3 loop is CASSLAYKGVSYEQYF. The CDR3 coding sequence is TGTGCCAGCAGCTTGGCCTACAAGGGGGTTTCCTACGAGCAGTACTTC.

V and J are TRBV7-8 and TRBJ1-2; D not resolved. The CDR3 has 13 residues. Trimming stripped 4 bases from V and 7 bases from J, with 13 bases between. Germline V lookup: CDR1 SGHVS, CDR2 FQNEAQ. DNA of the CDR3: TGTGCCAGCAGCTCCCACCCACGGGGTGGCTACACCTTC. Translating it yields CASSSHPRGGYTF.

The chain combines TRBV7-3 with TRBJ1-6; 9 nucleotides line up with TRBD1. This CDR3 region has 14 residues. V shed 5 bases, J shed 10 bases, and the junction held 6 bases outside the gene matches. Germline assignment: CDR1 SGHTA and CDR2 FQGTGA. The DNA of the CDR3 is TGTGCCAGCAGCGCCCGACAGGGGGGCTCACCCCTCCACTTT. Protein product: CASSARQGGSPLHF. The whole variable domain, filled in from reference TRBV7-3 and TRBJ1-6, reads GAGVSQTPSNKVTEKGKYVELRCDPISGHTALYWYRQSLGQGPEFLIYFQGTGAADDSGLPNDRFFAVRPEGSVSTLKIQRTERGDSAVYLCASSARQGGSPLHFGNGTRLTVT.

The genes are TRBV7-2 and TRBJ2-2; D ambiguous. Trimming shortened V by 0 bases and J by 7 bases, and 12 bases separated the two germline ends. The CDR3 length is 15 residues. Germline V gives CDR1 SGHTA, CDR2 FQGNSA. CDR3 sequence: CASSLAVVLGGELFF. CDR3 DNA sequence: TGTGCCAGCAGCTTAGCGGTGGTTCTAGGCGGGGAGCTGTTTTTT.

The V call is TRBV27, the J call TRBJ2-1, with D possibly matching TRBD1 (6 bases). The CDR3 extends over 13 amino acids. Germline V gene lookup returns CDR1 MNHEY and CDR2 SMNVEV (reference sequence). V lost 4 bases, J lost 14 bases, and 18 bases lay in between. CDR3 nucleotides: TGTGCCAGCAGTTCTGGTTTGCAGGGGTTAAAGTTCTTC. Amino acids: CASSSGLQGLKFF.

This clone was counted once. The CDR3, as DNA: TGCAGCGTTGGCGGCACCTTCTACGAGCAGTACTTC. Translated, it gives CSVGGTFYEQYF. The rearrangement links TRBV29-1 to TRBJ2-7; D gene unclear. V gave up 4 bases and J gave up 3 bases, with 10 bases separating them. CDR3 length: 12 amino acids. In germline, CDR1 is SQVTM, CDR2 ANQGSEA.

The V and J genes are TRBV5-5 and TRBJ1-1; 7 positions match TRBD1. The CDR3 has 14 residues. The germline V gene has CDR1 SGHKS and CDR2 YYEKEE (reference sequence). V gave up 4 bases and J gave up 3 bases; unmatched junction bases: 6. CDR3 protein: CASSLDRDHTEAFF. The DNA of the CDR3 is TGTGCCAGCAGCCTAGACAGGGACCACACTGAAGCTTTCTTT.

This clone was seen only once. This chain joins TRBV13 and TRBJ2-7; 11 positions match TRBD2. J lost 7 bases, V lost 0 bases, and 5 bases had no gene match. This CDR3 spans 15 amino acids. CDR1 PRHDT and CDR2 FYEKMQ come from the germline V gene (reference sequence). The CDR3 bases are TGTGCCAGCAGCTTAGGACTAGCGGGAGTGGGGGAGCAGTACTTC. Its translation is CASSLGLAGVGEQYF.